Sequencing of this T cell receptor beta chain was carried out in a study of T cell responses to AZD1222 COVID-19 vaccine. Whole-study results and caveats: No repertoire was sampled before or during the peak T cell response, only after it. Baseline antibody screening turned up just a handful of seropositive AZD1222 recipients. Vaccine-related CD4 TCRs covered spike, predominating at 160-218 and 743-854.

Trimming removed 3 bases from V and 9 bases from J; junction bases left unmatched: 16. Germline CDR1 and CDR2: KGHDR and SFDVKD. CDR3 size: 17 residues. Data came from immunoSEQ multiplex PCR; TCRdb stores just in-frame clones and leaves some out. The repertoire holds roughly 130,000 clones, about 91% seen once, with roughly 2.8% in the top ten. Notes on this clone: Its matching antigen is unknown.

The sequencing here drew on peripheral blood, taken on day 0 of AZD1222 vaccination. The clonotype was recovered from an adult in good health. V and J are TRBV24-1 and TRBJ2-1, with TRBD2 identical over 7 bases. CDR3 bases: TGTGCCACCAGTGATCCGAATTCCCCCCTAGGCGGGAGTGAGCAGTTCTTC. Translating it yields CATSDPNSPLGGSEQFF.